The present T cell receptor (beta chain) was sequenced within a study of blood T cell repertoires in COVID-19. As for the study in general: PBMCs, B-cell-depleted T cells, or T cells were the source of the cDNA or gDNA that made up the material.

The CDR3 loop spans 13 amino acids. With 3 bases removed from V and 3 bases from J, the gap between germline ends came to 8 bases. Germline CDR1 reads SGHNT; CDR2 reads YENEEA. Authors' analysis steps: Estimates of nucleated cell counts were drawn from the amplification of reference gene primers. The repertoire was sequenced with immunoSEQ multiplex PCR; TCRdb's copy has only in-frame clones and lacks some. Clone size and the V and J calls come from that table; the DNA yielded D and trimming. The profile shows under 200,000 clones, approximately 85% of them singletons. This TCR derives from a woman between 45 and 65 years old with COVID-19, enrolled during active disease. The specimen was peripheral blood. The chain joins TRBV11-3 to TRBJ2-5, with D maybe TRBD2 (6 bases). The DNA for the CDR3 is TGTGCCAGCAGCTTTACGGGGGAAGAGACCCAGTACTTC. Its translation: CASSFTGEETQYF. The variable domain in full, completed from reference TRBV11-3 and TRBJ2-5, reads EAGVVQSPRYKIIEKKQPVAFWCNPISGHNTLYWYLQNLGQGPELLIRYENEEAVDDSQLPKDRFSAERLKGVDSTLKIQPAELGDSAVYLCASSFTGEETQYFGPGTRLLVL.